A single sample is the source of the 27 T cell receptor beta chains below, sequenced in a study of Ad26.COV2.S vaccination and SARS-CoV-2 variants (dated by TCRdb to the early 2020s). The treatment or condition label for this specimen denotes: approximately 18 received Ad26.COV2.S at low or high dose, single or two shots; roughly five received placebo; per-sample allocation not given. For vaccine and placebo recipients, the sequenced repertoires came from samples collected on day 63 after the first injection. Libraries were constructed by the immunoSEQ multiplex PCR assay. In its TCRdb copy, this immuneACCESS table keeps in-frame sequences only and misses some clones. Where compared with another copy, unresolved V genes explain less than half of these, and the others have no known cause. Present in this sample are around 400,000 clones, 83% of which were seen just once. Of the sample, about 8% is held by the ten largest clones.

The sample consisted of peripheral blood, taken in a trial of Ad26.COV2.S vaccine versus placebo. The source of these receptors is a person aged 18-60 years who received the Ad26.COV2.S COVID-19 vaccine or a placebo.

This chain links TRBV5-1 with TRBJ2-7, with D possibly being TRBD2 (5 bases). This CDR3 is 15 amino acids long. Germline V gives CDR1 SGHRS, CDR2 YFSETQ. Trimming removed 0 bases from V and 2 bases from J, with 12 bases in between. The CDR3 region is CASSLVGGSTYEQYF. CDR3 DNA: TGCGCCAGCAGCTTGGTTGGAGGTTCGACCTACGAGCAGTACTTC. Together with reference TRBV5-1 and TRBJ2-7, the CDR3 gives the full variable domain: KAGVTQTPRYLIKTRGQQVTLSCSPISGHRSVSWYQQTPGQGLQFLFEYFSETQRNKGNFPGRFSGRQFSNSRSEMNVSTLELGDSALYLCASSLVGGSTYEQYFGPGTRLTVT.

V and J are TRBV13 and TRBJ1-2; D is uncertain. Trimming took off 5 bases at V and 5 bases at J, with 6 bases between the two ends. The CDR3 consists of 11 residues. From germline, CDR1 is PRHDT and CDR2 FYEKMQ (reference sequence). The CDR3 nucleotides read TGTGCCAGCAGCACCGGTTATGGCTACACCTTC. This codes for CASSTGYGYTF.

The rearrangement joins TRBV11-2 to TRBJ2-3, with D perhaps matching TRBD2 (6 bases). The CDR3 loop spans 13 amino acids. Per germline, CDR1 SGHAT and CDR2 FQNNGV. V was clipped by 1 base and J by 4 bases, with 6 bases between them. The CDR3 is CASSLGGADTQYF. CDR3 coding DNA: TGTGCCAGCAGCTTAGGGGGGGCAGATACGCAGTATTTT.

The chain joins TRBV9 to TRBJ2-3; TRBD2 aligns across 10 bases. The germline CDR1 and CDR2 sequences are SGDLS and YYNGEE. V shed 3 bases and J 0 bases; nucleotides not matched to a gene: 4. The CDR3 sequence is 16 residues long. The CDR3 is CASSAGTSVSTDTQYF. In nucleotides, the CDR3 is TGTGCCAGCAGCGCCGGGACTAGCGTTAGCACAGATACGCAGTATTTT.

This chain joins TRBV27 and TRBJ1-2; 12 bases are a match to TRBD1. The CDR3 runs to 17 residues. CDR1 MNHEY and CDR2 SMNVEV come from the germline V gene (reference sequence). J gave up 8 bases and V 2 bases, and 12 bases lay outside the gene matches. The CDR3 here is CASSLKGTGGWSVGYTF. In DNA form, the CDR3 reads TGTGCCAGCAGTTTAAAGGGGACAGGGGGCTGGAGTGTCGGCTACACCTTC.

The CDR3 coding sequence is TGTGCCAGCAGCGTACAGGCAGGGAGGGGGGAGCAGTACTTC. It encodes CASSVQAGRGEQYF. V and J are TRBV9 and TRBJ2-7; tentatively, D is TRBD2 (7 bases). CDR3 size: 14 residues. The germline V and J ends were trimmed by 1 base and 7 bases, with 15 bases remaining between them. In germline, CDR1 is SGDLS, CDR2 YYNGEE.

This chain joins TRBV27 and TRBJ2-4, with unresolved D. From germline, CDR1 is MNHEY and CDR2 SMNVEV (reference sequence). Trimming cost V 0 bases and J 7 bases, with 7 bases left between them. The CDR3 runs 13 residues. The CDR3 DNA follows: TGTGCCAGCAGTTTATCGTATTTTAACATTCAGTACTTC. Amino acids: CASSLSYFNIQYF.

The table lists this clone with a count of one. This chain connects TRBV9 to TRBJ2-7, with a possible D match to TRBD2 (5 bases). The CDR3 is made up of 15 amino acids. From germline, CDR1 is SGDLS and CDR2 YYNGEE. The V end lost 3 bases, the J end lost 0 bases, and 13 bases lay between the germline ends. CDR3 sequence: CASSGGGLYSYEQYF. The CDR3 bases are TGTGCCAGCAGCGGAGGAGGTCTTTACTCCTACGAGCAGTACTTC.

The V and J genes are TRBV6-5 and TRBJ2-7; TRBD1 matches at 9 bases. CDR1 is MNHEY, CDR2 SVGAGI, per germline. V shed 7 bases, J shed 5 bases, and the junction held 12 bases outside the gene matches. The CDR3 has 15 amino acids. CDR3 amino acids: CASTQTGTGIHEQYF. As DNA, the CDR3 is TGTGCCAGCACTCAAACCGGGACAGGGATCCACGAGCAGTACTTC.

The count of this clone is one. V usage is TRBV18 and J usage is TRBJ1-4, with D tentatively TRBD1 (6 bases). There are 15 residues in the CDR3. CDR1 KGHSH and CDR2 LQKENI come from the germline V gene. Trimming took off 8 bases at V and 3 bases at J, with 16 bases between the two ends. The CDR3 DNA is TGTGCCAGCCAGAAACAGGGAAGTCCTAATGAAAAACTGTTTTTT. Protein: CASQKQGSPNEKLFF. The entire variable domain, with the rest obtained from reference TRBV18 and TRBJ1-4, is as follows: NAGVMQNPRHLVRRRGQEARLRCSPMKGHSHVYWYRQLPEEGLKFMVYLQKENIIDESGMPKERFSAEFPKEGPSILRIQQVVRGDSAAYFCASQKQGSPNEKLFFGSGTQLSVL.

This clone was detected many times. The chain uses TRBV30 and TRBJ1-1, with D possibly TRBD1 on 5 matching bases. Trimming pared 1 base from V and 3 bases from J, leaving 18 bases between. The CDR3 totals 16 residues. In germline, CDR1 is GTSNPN, CDR2 SVGIG (reference sequence). CDR3 in amino acids: CAWSGPRREGYTEAFF. Written as DNA, the CDR3 is TGTGCCTGGAGTGGACCCCGACGTGAGGGGTACACTGAAGCTTTCTTT.

The chain carries TRBV10-2 and TRBJ1-2; D not resolved. This CDR3 spans 13 amino acids. Germline V gene data show CDR1 as WSHSY and CDR2 as SAAADI. V gave up 3 bases and J gave up 2 bases, with 7 bases separating them. The chain's CDR3 is CASSDTLNYGYTF. DNA for the CDR3: TGCGCCAGCAGTGACACCTTAAACTATGGCTACACCTTC.

The chain's CDR3 is CASSVASGGTNTGELFF. The CDR3 nucleotides are TGTGCCAGCAGCGTAGCTTCGGGGGGCACGAACACCGGGGAGCTGTTTTTT. The chain recombines TRBV9 with TRBJ2-2; TRBD2 is a possible D gene (7 bases). Trimming pared 0 bases from V and 0 bases from J, leaving 12 bases between. Looked up from germline, CDR1 is SGDLS and CDR2 is YYNGEE. There are 17 residues in the CDR3. Using reference TRBV9 and TRBJ2-2 for the parts outside the CDR3, the full variable domain is DSGVTQTPKHLITATGQRVTLRCSPRSGDLSVYWYQQSLDQGLQFLIQYYNGEERAKGNILERFSAQQFPDLHSELNLSSLELGDSALYFCASSVASGGTNTGELFFGEGSRLTVL.

The chain joins TRBV6-6 to TRBJ2-1; 12 bases are a match to TRBD1. V dropped 5 bases and J dropped 10; count of bases not matched to a gene: 6. CDR1 is MNHNY, CDR2 SVGAGI, per germline (reference sequence). This CDR3 spans 14 amino acids. The CDR3 loop is CASSAGTGGEEQFF. In DNA form, the CDR3 reads TGTGCCAGCAGTGCCGGGACAGGGGGCGAGGAGCAGTTCTTC.

The rearrangement uses TRBV28 and TRBJ1-3; 7 bases are shared with TRBD1. CDR1 is MDHEN, CDR2 SYDVKM, per germline. V dropped 6 bases and J dropped 4; count of bases not matched to a gene: 9. The CDR3 loop spans 15 amino acids. As DNA, the CDR3 is TGTGCCAGCAGGCTCACCGGGACAGCCGGAAACACCATATATTTT. It translates to CASRLTGTAGNTIYF.

The chain combines TRBV5-4 with TRBJ1-2; 7 bases match TRBD1. After removal of 5 bases from V and 7 bases from J, the junction contained 11 bases not matched to a gene. CDR3 length: 14 amino acids. CDR1 and CDR2 (germline): SGHNT, YYREEE (reference sequence). The CDR3 coding sequence is TGTGCCAGCAGTTCCTCGACAGGGAAAGGTGGCTACACCTTC. The encoded protein is CASSSSTGKGGYTF.

The V and J genes are TRBV30 and TRBJ1-2; D might be TRBD1 (6 bases). Germline loops: CDR1 GTSNPN, CDR2 SVGIG (reference sequence). The V end lost 2 bases, the J end lost 7 bases, and 20 bases lay between the germline ends. This CDR3 has 15 residues. CDR3 sequence (DNA): TGTGCCTGGAGTTACAAAGGGGGTATCGGTGGTGGCTACACCTTC. Translated, it gives CAWSYKGGIGGGYTF. The full variable domain, in which reference TRBV30 and TRBJ1-2 provide the parts outside the CDR3, is SQTIHQWPATLVQPVGSPLSLECTVEGTSNPNLYWYRQAAGRGLQLLFYSVGIGQISSEVPQNLSASRPQDRQFILSSKKLLLSDSGFYLCAWSYKGGIGGGYTFGSGTRLTVV.

The rearrangement joins TRBV15 to TRBJ2-6; D is undetermined. The CDR3 has 15 amino acids. Germline CDR1 is LNHNV and CDR2 is YYDKDF (reference sequence). V gave up 2 bases and J gave up 4 bases, with 9 bases separating them. CDR3 region: CATSRRLQGANVLTF. CDR3 in DNA: TGTGCCACCAGCAGAAGATTACAGGGGGCCAACGTCCTGACTTTC.

The CDR3 bases are TGTGCCAGCAGCGCCACTAGCCCCCCGGAGCAGTTCTTC. Amino acid sequence: CASSATSPPEQFF. V and J are TRBV9 and TRBJ2-1, with D perhaps matching TRBD2 (6 bases). Germline V gives CDR1 SGDLS, CDR2 YYNGEE. The CDR3 spans 13 residues. V lost 3 bases and J lost 10, with 14 bases in between.

On this clone itself: The sample holds other DNA sequences that translate to the same CDR3. The V gene is TRBV19, the J gene TRBJ1-2; 8 positions agree with TRBD1. The J segment lost 5 bases and the V segment lost 5 bases, leaving 1 base of the junction unmatched. Germline CDR1 and CDR2: LNHDA and SQIVND (reference sequence). The CDR3 sequence is 12 residues long. CDR3 amino acids: CASSGQGYGYTF. CDR3 DNA sequence: TGTGCCAGTAGTGGACAGGGTTATGGCTACACCTTC.

This clone was recorded a few times. The CDR3 sequence is CASSVWTGGTEAFF. In DNA, the CDR3 is TGTGCCAGCAGCGTGTGGACAGGGGGCACTGAAGCTTTCTTT. The rearrangement links TRBV5-4 to TRBJ1-1; 10 nucleotides match TRBD1. CDR1 SGHNT and CDR2 YYREEE come from the germline V gene (reference sequence). Trimming cost V 4 bases and J 4 bases; bases outside gene matches: 4. This CDR3 region has 14 residues.

This clone occurred once. The chain recombines TRBV4-1 with TRBJ2-1; D is unclear. V lost 3 bases to trimming and J lost 9 bases, with 15 bases between them. Germline CDR1 MGHRA, CDR2 YSYEKL. This CDR3 has 14 residues. The CDR3 spells CASSQTYLGREQFF. As DNA, the CDR3 is TGCGCCAGCAGCCAGACGTATTTAGGACGTGAGCAGTTCTTC.

This chain connects TRBV28 to TRBJ2-3; D is ambiguous. Germline CDR1 and CDR2: MDHEN and SYDVKM. The CDR3 is 16 amino acids. Trimming removed 7 bases from V and 4 bases from J, with 21 bases in between. The CDR3 nucleotides are TGTGCCAGCACCCCCGCCAGATACCTTATACCAGATACGCAGTATTTT. It yields the protein CASTPARYLIPDTQYF.

This clone was seen a handful of times. This sequence joins TRBV3-1 (or the pseudogene TRBV3-2) and TRBJ1-6; perhaps TRBD1 as D (5 bases). The length of the CDR3 is 14 residues. Germline loops: CDR1 LGHDT, CDR2 YNNKEL (reference sequence). The germline V and J ends were trimmed by 1 base and 6 bases, with 7 bases remaining between them. DNA of the CDR3: TGTGCCAGCAGCCAAGCAGGGATTAATTCACCCCTCCACTTT. Protein product: CASSQAGINSPLHF.

This clone is termed large. The chain recombines TRBV20-1 with TRBJ2-2, with 9 bases matching TRBD2. Germline trimming cut 3 bases from V and 6 bases from J; bases unmatched to any gene: 8. CDR1 DFQATT and CDR2 SNEGSKA come from the germline V gene (reference sequence). The CDR3 extends over 15 amino acids. The CDR3 DNA reads as TGCAGTGCTAGTATAGCGGGAGAGGAAGCCGGGGAGCTGTTTTTT. Protein sequence: CSASIAGEEAGELFF.

The V and J genes are TRBV10-3 and TRBJ1-1, with D uncertain. The CDR3 runs to 13 residues. CDR1 and CDR2 from the germline V gene are ENHRY and SYGVKD. Trimming left V 4 bases short and J 3 bases short, with 9 bases between. The CDR3 is CAISGGQDTEAFF. The CDR3 nucleotides read TGTGCCATCAGTGGCGGGCAGGACACTGAAGCTTTCTTT.

The chain joins TRBV9 to TRBJ1-3; no reliable D call. Between the trimmed V and J ends, which lost 3 bases and 4 bases, there was a span of 14 bases. The CDR3 has 15 amino acids. CDR1 and CDR2 from the germline V gene are SGDLS and YYNGEE. The CDR3 DNA follows: TGTGCCAGCAGCGCAGACGAGAATTTAGGAAACACCATATATTTT. This gives the protein CASSADENLGNTIYF.